This T cell receptor (beta chain) derives from a study of low-dose radiotherapy and immunotherapy resistance in tumors. Study-level background: With fractions of 0.5 Gy given every 2 weeks, Cohort 1 accumulated a total of 6.5 Gy. Intravenous cyclophosphamide 200 mg/m2 was given every two weeks, one day before radiation and immunotherapy.

cDNA synthesis used a TRAV/TRBV-specific primer set for both chains. A roughly 20-cycle PCR with a constant-region primer and V-primer adapter amplified TCRs. TCRdb fed the reads into MiXCR, producing one record per CDR3 protein. Altogether about 7,300 distinct CDR3 sequences are present, approximately 82% being singletons, with the ten largest covering about 5.9%. V lost 0 bases and J 2 bases, leaving 18 bases between the germline ends. This CDR3 contains 18 residues. Germline CDR1 reads LGHNA; CDR2 reads YSLEER. The sequence came from a human donor with advanced metastatic prostate, ovarian, gallbladder or colorectal cancer (not recorded which). This table probably holds off-target reads from a library built for another chain. V gene TRBV4-3 combines with J gene TRBJ2-3, with D perhaps matching TRBD2 (5 bases). The CDR3 is CASSQDPALSGVTDTQYF. The CDR3 nucleotides read TGCGCCAGCAGCCAAGATCCCGCATTAAGCGGAGTCACAGATACGCAGTATTTT.